This is a list of T cell receptor beta chains from one sample in a study of CD8+CD57+ T cells in acquired aplastic anemia. Each CDR3 protein is one row after TCRdb ran MiXCR on the reads. This repertoire shows about 220,000 distinct CDR3 sequences, around 32% found once; its top ten account for 0.95% to 1.2%. The sample comprised sorted CD4+, CD8+, or CD8+CD57+ T cells (not recorded which) from PBMCs. The origin of the receptors is a human donor in good health, serving as a control. Each CDR3 is given without its conserved first and last residue. A row's size may be missing; if present it is once, few, many or a size class.

v_gene: TRBV11-2
j_gene: TRBJ2-3
abundance: NA
CDR3aa: ASGRTSGVITDTQY

v_gene: TRBV7-3
j_gene: TRBJ2-5
abundance: many
CDR3aa: ASSLTREETQY

v_gene: TRBV24-1
j_gene: TRBJ2-5
abundance: NA
CDR3aa: ATSEAGEETQY

v_gene: TRBV9
j_gene: TRBJ1-2
abundance: NA
CDR3aa: ASSETATYGYT

v_gene: TRBV5-1
j_gene: TRBJ2-5
abundance: many
CDR3aa: ASSLLASGDQETQY

v_gene: TRBV15
j_gene: TRBJ2-7
abundance: NA
CDR3aa: ATSRGGDSYEQY

v_gene: TRBV2
j_gene: TRBJ1-2
abundance: NA
CDR3aa: ASSPAGRGYT

v_gene: TRBV6-7
j_gene: TRBJ1-5
abundance: few
CDR3aa: ASSYSSEMGQLNQPQH

v_gene: TRBV4-2
j_gene: TRBJ1-1
abundance: NA
CDR3aa: ASSLPYTRQGAQGTPEAF

v_gene: TRBV29-1
j_gene: TRBJ2-1
abundance: many
CDR3aa: SVAGGRGHYNEQF

v_gene: TRBV15
j_gene: TRBJ2-7
abundance: NA
CDR3aa: ATSRELGGNYEQY

v_gene: TRBV19
j_gene: TRBJ1-6
abundance: NA
CDR3aa: ARRTGQGVSPLH

v_gene: TRBV5-1
j_gene: TRBJ1-1
abundance: few
CDR3aa: ASSALGGGGTEAF

v_gene: TRBV6-6
j_gene: TRBJ2-7
abundance: many
CDR3aa: ASSLAGTPYEQY

v_gene: TRBV7-9
j_gene: TRBJ1-2
abundance: many
CDR3aa: ASSSTGAFGGYT

v_gene: TRBV30
j_gene: TRBJ2-3
abundance: NA
CDR3aa: AWNFRSLLNYTQY

v_gene: TRBV2
j_gene: TRBJ1-1
abundance: many
CDR3aa: ASSTLWDKNTEAF

v_gene: TRBV28
j_gene: TRBJ1-2
abundance: once
CDR3aa: ASIKTFLRDRKRNYGYT

v_gene: TRBV19
j_gene: TRBJ2-3
abundance: many
CDR3aa: ASSMASGGPRTDTQY

v_gene: TRBV15
j_gene: TRBJ1-1
abundance: NA
CDR3aa: ATRHLNTEAF

v_gene: TRBV7-9
j_gene: TRBJ2-2
abundance: many
CDR3aa: ASTAGEITGELF

v_gene: TRBV12-3/TRBV12-4
j_gene: TRBJ1-1
abundance: few
CDR3aa: ASSLRTGGSDTEAF

v_gene: TRBV9
j_gene: TRBJ2-3
abundance: many
CDR3aa: ASSPDRVDTQY

v_gene: TRBV9
j_gene: TRBJ1-2
abundance: once
CDR3aa: ASSERTGGIYGYT

v_gene: TRBV5-6
j_gene: TRBJ2-3
abundance: few
CDR3aa: ASSSTGGGADTQY